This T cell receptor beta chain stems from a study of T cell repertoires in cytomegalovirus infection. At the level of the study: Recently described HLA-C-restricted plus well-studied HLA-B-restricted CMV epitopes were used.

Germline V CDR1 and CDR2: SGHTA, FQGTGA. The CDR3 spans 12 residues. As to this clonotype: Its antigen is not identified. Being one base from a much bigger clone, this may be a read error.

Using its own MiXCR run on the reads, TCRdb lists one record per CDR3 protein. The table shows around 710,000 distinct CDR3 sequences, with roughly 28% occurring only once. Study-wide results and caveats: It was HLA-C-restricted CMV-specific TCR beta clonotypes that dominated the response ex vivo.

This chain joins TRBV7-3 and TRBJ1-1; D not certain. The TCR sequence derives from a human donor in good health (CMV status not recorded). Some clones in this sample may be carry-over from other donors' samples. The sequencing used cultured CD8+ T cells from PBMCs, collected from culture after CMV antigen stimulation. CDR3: CVSVAENTEAFF. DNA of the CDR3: TGTGTCAGTGTAGCAGAGAACACTGAAGCTTTCTTT.